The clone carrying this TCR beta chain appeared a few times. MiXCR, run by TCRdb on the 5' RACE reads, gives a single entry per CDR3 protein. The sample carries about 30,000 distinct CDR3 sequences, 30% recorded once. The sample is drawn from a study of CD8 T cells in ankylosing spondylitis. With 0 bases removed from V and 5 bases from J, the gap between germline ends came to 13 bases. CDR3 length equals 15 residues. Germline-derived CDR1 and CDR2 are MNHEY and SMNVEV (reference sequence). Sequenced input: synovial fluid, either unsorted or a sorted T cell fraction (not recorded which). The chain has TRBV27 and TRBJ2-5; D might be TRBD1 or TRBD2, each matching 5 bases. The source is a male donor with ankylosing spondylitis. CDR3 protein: CASSLSWGNAETQYF. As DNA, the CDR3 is TGTGCCAGCAGTTTATCGTGGGGGAACGCGGAGACCCAGTACTTC.